The rows below give T cell receptor beta chains drawn from one sample of a study of cytomegalovirus exposure and HLA in healthy donors. TCRdb's table, derived via immunoSEQ multiplex PCR, lists solely in-frame clones and lacks some. Altogether 200,000 or so clones are present, around 80% being singletons, with the ten largest covering around 2.1%. The sample taken for sequencing was PBMCs. The source is a young woman in good health and CMV-seropositive. Each CDR3 is given with its conserved first and last residue. D genes are given only for firm matches. A row's size may be missing; if present it is once, few, many or a size class.

j_call	v_call	d_call	clone_size	cdr3_aa	cdr3_nt
TRBJ2-6	TRBV5-6	-	few	CASSRGNSGANGLTF	TGTGCCAGCAGCCGAGGCAACTCTGGGGCCAACGGCCTGACTTTC
TRBJ1-4	TRBV10-1	TRBD1	-	CASSVDRDNEKLFF	TGCGCCAGCAGTGTGGACAGGGATAATGAAAAACTGTTTTTT
TRBJ1-5	TRBV7-9	TRBD1	-	CSSSFSEGGFQPQHF	TGTTCCAGCAGCTTTTCTGAAGGGGGCTTTCAGCCCCAGCATTTT
TRBJ2-3	TRBV5-1	TRBD2	-	CASKLAGGTDTQYF	TGCGCCAGTAAGCTAGCGGGGGGCACAGATACGCAGTATTTT
TRBJ2-7	TRBV6-5	TRBD1	-	CASSYTGGYEQYF	TGTGCCAGCAGTTATACAGGGGGTTACGAGCAGTACTTC
TRBJ1-2	TRBV2	TRBD1	-	CASSGGGQGYYGYTF	TGTGCCAGCAGTGGGGGGGGACAGGGGTACTATGGCTACACCTTC
TRBJ2-3	TRBV11-1	-	-	CASSFRDTTDTQYF	TGTGCCAGCAGCTTTCGGGACACAACAGATACGCAGTATTTT
TRBJ1-3	TRBV30	-	few	CAGGDRNSGNTIYF	TGTGCCGGGGGTGACAGGAACTCTGGAAACACCATATATTTT
TRBJ1-3	TRBV10-2	TRBD1	-	CASQGAGNTIYF	TGCGCCAGCCAGGGGGCTGGAAACACCATATATTTT
TRBJ2-7	TRBV4-1	TRBD1	few	CASSQDPGQGYEQYF	TGCGCCAGCAGCCAAGATCCAGGACAGGGCTACGAGCAGTACTTC
TRBJ1-2	TRBV30	-	few	CAWKLEMLRGGYTF	TGTGCCTGGAAACTTGAAATGTTGCGAGGTGGCTACACCTTC
TRBJ2-2	TRBV5-1	-	-	CASSLEGRTGELFF	TGCGCCAGCAGCTTGGAGGGGCGGACCGGGGAGCTGTTTTTT
TRBJ1-2	TRBV6-6	TRBD1	-	CASSSTGEKDGYTF	TGTGCCAGCAGTTCCACAGGGGAAAAGGATGGCTACACCTTC
TRBJ2-1	TRBV18	-	-	CASSPQGSENEQFF	TGTGCCAGCTCACCTCAGGGGAGTGAAAATGAGCAGTTCTTC
TRBJ2-4	TRBV7-2	TRBD1	-	CASSEQGAAKNIQYF	TGTGCCAGCAGCGAACAGGGGGCGGCCAAAAACATTCAGTACTTC
TRBJ2-5	TRBV6-5	TRBD2	-	CASSLRLAGGKTQYF	TGTGCCAGCAGCCTTAGACTAGCGGGGGGTAAGACCCAGTACTTC
TRBJ1-2	TRBV7-6	TRBD1	-	CASSSRTGETYGYTF	TGTGCCAGCAGCTCGAGGACAGGGGAGACGTATGGCTACACCTTC
TRBJ2-7	TRBV6-4	-	-	CASSAQAYEQYF	TGTGCCAGCAGTGCACAGGCCTACGAGCAGTACTTC
TRBJ2-1	TRBV29-1	TRBD2	few	CSGTSLAGGEQFF	TGCAGCGGCACCAGTCTAGCGGGGGGTGAGCAGTTCTTC
TRBJ2-5	TRBV9	TRBD2	-	CASSGEGLAEQETQYF	TGTGCCAGCAGCGGAGAGGGACTAGCGGAACAAGAGACCCAGTACTTC
TRBJ1-6	TRBV19	-	-	CASSIEVDSSYNSPLHF	TGTGCCAGTAGTATCGAGGTGGATAGCTCCTATAATTCACCCCTCCACTTT
TRBJ1-1	TRBV13	-	-	CASSLEEDTEAFF	TGTGCCAGCAGCTTAGAGGAGGACACTGAAGCTTTCTTT
TRBJ2-1	TRBV7-9	TRBD1	-	CALRTGGLNEQFF	TGTGCCTTAAGGACAGGGGGTCTCAATGAGCAGTTCTTC
TRBJ2-5	TRBV5-1	-	once	CASSLERGWPETQYF	TGCGCCAGCAGCTTGGAACGAGGTTGGCCGGAGACCCAGTACTTC
TRBJ1-2	TRBV7-2	TRBD1	-	CASSRTGNYGYTF	TGTGCCAGCAGCCGGACAGGGAACTATGGCTACACCTTC
TRBJ1-2	TRBV18	-	-	CASSPWTADPGDYGYTF	TGTGCCAGCTCACCATGGACCGCGGACCCGGGGGACTATGGCTACACCTTC
TRBJ2-1	TRBV7-9	-	-	CASSSPSNNEQFF	TGTGCCAGCAGCTCGCCCTCTAACAATGAGCAGTTCTTC